Below are 32 T cell receptor beta chains sequenced from a single sample in a study of T cell responses to AZD1222 COVID-19 vaccine. The protocol was immunoSEQ multiplex PCR, while the TCRdb copy is restricted to in-frame clones and leaves out a portion. The repertoire holds about 120,000 clones, with 85% to 90% as singletons. Sequencing used peripheral blood, obtained on day 0 of AZD1222 vaccination. These TCRs come from an adult in good health.

CDR3 loop: CASSRNSGVTEAFF. In DNA, the CDR3 is TGCGCCAGCAGCCGAAACTCCGGGGTCACTGAAGCTTTCTTT. The chain is built from TRBV4-3 and TRBJ1-1; D remains ambiguous. V was cut by 4 bases and J by 4 bases, with 13 bases left in between. CDR3 length: 14 residues. Per germline, CDR1 LGHNA and CDR2 YSLEER.

In its sample, this clone was seen once. The chain uses TRBV6-5 and TRBJ2-5, with TRBD1 matching 9 bases. The V gene's germline CDR1 is MNHEY and CDR2 SVGAGI. The ends lost 4 bases at V and 7 bases at J; junction bases unmatched: 4. This CDR3 has 13 residues. The CDR3 reads CASSSQGQGTQYF. The CDR3 DNA is TGTGCCAGCAGTTCGCAGGGACAGGGGACCCAGTACTTC.

The gene calls are TRBV5-1 and TRBJ2-1, with 8 bases that match TRBD2. The germline V gene encodes CDR1 SGHRS and CDR2 YFSETQ. Germline trimming cut 0 bases from V and 2 bases from J; bases unmatched to any gene: 1. The CDR3 has 15 amino acids. The CDR3 region is CASSLDGRAYNEQFF. The CDR3 bases are TGCGCCAGCAGCTTGGACGGGAGGGCCTACAATGAGCAGTTCTTC.

The chain joins TRBV5-6 to TRBJ1-2; 9 bases align to TRBD1. This CDR3 has 16 residues. With V trimmed by 3 bases and J by 6 bases, 12 bases remained unmatched. Germline V lookup: CDR1 SGHDT, CDR2 YYEEEE. The CDR3 nucleotides are TGTGCCAGCAGCTGGGGGCTTGGGACAGGGACCGATGGCTACACCTTC. Amino acid sequence: CASSWGLGTGTDGYTF.

Concerning this clone itself: The junction departs from the called germline gene at one end, perhaps through a read error. This chain links TRBV7-3 with TRBJ2-2; D is uncertain. The CDR3 has 13 amino acids. Germline CDR1 reads SGHTA; CDR2 reads FQGTGA. CDR3 sequence reads: CVSSEMNTGELFF. CDR3 coding DNA: TGTGTCAGCAGCGAGATGAACACCGGGGAGCTGTTTTTT. The entire variable domain, with the rest obtained from reference TRBV7-3 and TRBJ2-2, is as follows: GAGVSQTPSNKVTEKGKYVELRCDPISGHTALYWYRQSLGQGPEFLIYFQGTGAADDSGLPNDRFFAVRPEGSVSTLKIQRTERGDSAVYLCVSSEMNTGELFFGEGSRLTVL.

The V gene is TRBV15, the J gene TRBJ1-4; D is unresolved. The V gene lost 1 base and the J gene lost 0 bases, with 9 bases spanning the gap. Germline assignment: CDR1 LNHNV and CDR2 YYDKDF (reference sequence). The CDR3 runs to 16 residues. The CDR3 loop reads CATSRAGPTTNEKLFF. The CDR3 nucleotides read TGTGCCACCAGCAGAGCCGGACCCACAACTAATGAAAAACTGTTTTTT.

V usage is TRBV7-8 and J usage is TRBJ2-7, with D possibly being TRBD2 (5 bases). From germline, CDR1 is SGHVS and CDR2 FQNEAQ. V was cut by 5 bases and J by 1 base, with 9 bases left in between. The CDR3 covers 13 residues. The CDR3, as DNA: TGTGCCAGCAGCCCAACGGGATCCTACGAGCAGTACTTC. Translating gives CASSPTGSYEQYF.

Written as DNA, the CDR3 is TGCGCCAGCAGCTTGGTAATAGGGGGGCAGAATGGCTACACCTTC. Translated: CASSLVIGGQNGYTF. The rearrangement joins TRBV5-1 to TRBJ1-2; perhaps TRBD1 as D (6 bases). Trimming stripped 0 bases from V and 6 bases from J, with 15 bases between. Germline CDR1 reads SGHRS; CDR2 reads YFSETQ. The CDR3 consists of 15 residues.

The rearrangement joins TRBV19 to TRBJ1-5; 9 bases align to TRBD1. CDR3 length equals 16 residues. Trimming took 5 bases from V and 6 from J; bases not matched to a gene: 11. Germline V gene sequence: CDR1 LNHDA, CDR2 SQIVND (reference sequence). CDR3 sequence reads: CASSRPQGARGQPQHF. In nucleotides, the CDR3 is TGTGCCAGTAGTCGACCACAGGGGGCGAGAGGTCAGCCCCAGCATTTT.

The rearrangement uses TRBV5-1 and TRBJ2-1, with 15 bases fitting TRBD2. Germline V CDR1 and CDR2: SGHRS, YFSETQ. Trimming removed 4 bases from V and 4 bases from J; junction bases left unmatched: 6. The CDR3 covers 17 residues. CDR3 region: CASSAGLAGGSYNEQFF. CDR3 DNA: TGCGCCAGCAGCGCTGGACTAGCGGGGGGGTCATACAATGAGCAGTTCTTC.

For this clone: Other DNA sequences in this specimen translate into the identical CDR3. This chain connects TRBV19 to TRBJ2-2, with no clear D. V shed 1 base and J shed 1 base, with 4 bases lying between them. The CDR3 totals 14 residues. CDR1 and CDR2 from the germline V gene are LNHDA and SQIVND (reference sequence). The CDR3 DNA reads as TGTGCCAGTAGTATAGGGGGGAACACCGGGGAGCTGTTTTTT. This codes for CASSIGGNTGELFF.

This clone was found once. This chain connects TRBV11-1 to TRBJ1-5, with D unresolved. V was clipped by 5 bases and J by 11 bases, with 16 bases between them. CDR1 is SGHAT and CDR2 is FQDESV in the germline V gene (reference sequence). CDR3 length: 13 residues. The DNA of the CDR3 is TGTGCCAGCAGCCCAACGGTCGGCCAGACCCAGCATTTT. It yields the protein CASSPTVGQTQHF.

The chain is built from TRBV7-2 and TRBJ2-2; TRBD1 is a possible D gene (5 bases). The CDR3 extends over 14 amino acids. The V end was cut by 5 bases, the J end by 5 bases, with 12 bases between. Germline CDR1 reads SGHTA; CDR2 reads FQGNSA. The DNA of the CDR3 is TGTGCCAGCAGCACTGGACATCCGACCGGGGAGCTGTTTTTT. Its translation is CASSTGHPTGELFF.

This clone has a single count. This chain connects TRBV7-8 to TRBJ1-2, with a weak D call TRBD1 (6 bases). V lost 2 bases, J lost 5 bases, and 18 bases lay in between. The CDR3 runs 16 residues. CDR1 SGHVS and CDR2 FQNEAQ come from the germline V gene. Here the CDR3 reads CASSLNHRVGPYGYTF. CDR3 bases: TGTGCCAGCAGCTTAAATCACAGGGTGGGTCCTTATGGCTACACCTTC.

This clone turned up a few times. The chain has TRBV7-8 and TRBJ1-4; D ambiguous. The germline gives CDR1 SGHVS, CDR2 FQNEAQ. The CDR3 length is 17 residues. The ends were cut back, 2 bases at V and 0 bases at J, with 13 bases in the middle. This chain's CDR3 is CASSLKRSIATNEKLFF. The CDR3 nucleotides read TGTGCCAGCAGCTTAAAGCGCTCCATTGCAACTAATGAAAAACTGTTTTTT.

The rearrangement uses TRBV4-3 and TRBJ1-2; D ambiguous. Trimming pared 0 bases from V and 4 bases from J, leaving 15 bases between. Germline lookup yields CDR1 LGHNA and CDR2 YSLEER. The CDR3 has 16 amino acids. As DNA, the CDR3 is TGCGCCAGCAGCCAAGATCGAAGCTCAGGCAGCTATGGCTACACCTTC. Residues: CASSQDRSSGSYGYTF.

The V gene is TRBV9, the J gene TRBJ1-6; perhaps TRBD1 as D (6 bases). The CDR3 has 13 residues. The V end lost 3 bases, the J end lost 7 bases, and 8 bases lay between the germline ends. Germline V gene data show CDR1 as SGDLS and CDR2 as YYNGEE. The CDR3 is CASSADSNSPLHF. CDR3 DNA sequence: TGTGCCAGCAGCGCGGACAGCAATTCACCCCTCCACTTT.

This clone has a single count. The chain combines TRBV2 with TRBJ2-5; 8 nucleotides match TRBD1. V lost 6 bases and J lost 5; bases outside the gene matches: 5. The CDR3 loop spans 13 amino acids. From germline, CDR1 is SNHLY and CDR2 FYNNEI. The CDR3 loop reads CASRPDRVETQYF. DNA for the CDR3: TGTGCCAGCAGGCCGGACAGGGTGGAGACCCAGTACTTC.

The rearrangement links TRBV2 to TRBJ2-3, with D unclear. This CDR3 has 15 residues. V was cut by 4 bases and J by 2 bases, with 13 bases left in between. CDR1 and CDR2 (germline): SNHLY, FYNNEI. The CDR3 sequence: CASSVVPSPTDTQYF. The DNA of the CDR3 is TGTGCCAGCAGTGTTGTCCCCAGCCCCACAGATACGCAGTATTTT.

The V and J genes are TRBV18 and TRBJ1-5, with D possibly TRBD1 on 5 matching bases. V was trimmed by 3 bases and J by 4 bases, leaving 10 bases between them. Germline loops: CDR1 KGHSH, CDR2 LQKENI. The CDR3 runs to 14 residues. CDR3: CASSPGTVNQPQHF. CDR3 nucleotides: TGTGCCAGCTCACCGGGGACCGTTAATCAGCCCCAGCATTTT.

V and J are TRBV7-2 and TRBJ1-2, with D maybe TRBD1 (5 bases). Trimming pared 2 bases from V and 6 bases from J, leaving 13 bases between. Per the germline V gene, CDR1 is SGHTA and CDR2 is FQGNSA. The CDR3 extends over 14 amino acids. CDR3 protein: CASSLLQGRDGYTF. In DNA, the CDR3 is TGTGCCAGCAGCTTACTTCAGGGTAGGGATGGCTACACCTTC.

The rearrangement uses TRBV6-4 and TRBJ2-3; tentatively, D is TRBD2 (7 bases). Trimming shortened V by 2 bases and J by 4 bases, and 10 bases separated the two germline ends. This CDR3 contains 14 residues. Germline-derived CDR1 and CDR2 are MRHNA and SNTAGT. The CDR3 sequence: CASSDGGGADTQYF. CDR3 DNA sequence: TGTGCCAGCAGTGACGGCGGGGGCGCAGATACGCAGTATTTT.

This clone appeared once. CDR3 in amino acids: CASSRGTGSNQPQHF. CDR3 sequence (DNA): TGCGCCAGCAGCCGGGGGACAGGGAGCAATCAGCCCCAGCATTTT. The genes are TRBV5-1 and TRBJ1-5; 9 bases align to TRBD1. Germline V CDR1 and CDR2: SGHRS, YFSETQ. The CDR3 spans 15 residues. J was trimmed by 1 base and V by 4 bases; bases with no gene match: 3.

V gene TRBV11-2 combines with J gene TRBJ1-5; D ambiguous. The length of the CDR3 is 13 residues. V lost 2 bases and J lost 7, with 9 bases in between. From germline, CDR1 is SGHAT and CDR2 FQNNGV. The CDR3 protein is CASSLSGEQPQHF. The CDR3 DNA follows: TGTGCCAGCAGCTTAAGTGGTGAACAGCCCCAGCATTTT.

This clone appeared once. The gene calls are TRBV18 and TRBJ2-2; 9 nucleotides agree with TRBD1. The CDR3 loop spans 16 amino acids. Germline CDR1 and CDR2: KGHSH and LQKENI. V trimming: 2 bases; J trimming: 5 bases; junction bases outside the gene matches: 6. The CDR3 spells CASSPSETGGTGELFF. CDR3 nucleotide sequence: TGTGCCAGCTCACCAAGCGAGACAGGGGGGACCGGGGAGCTGTTTTTT.

The rearrangement joins TRBV28 to TRBJ1-1; no firm D call. The CDR3 consists of 14 residues. The V gene lost 5 bases and the J gene lost 4 bases, with 14 bases spanning the gap. The germline gives CDR1 MDHEN, CDR2 SYDVKM. The CDR3 loop is CASSDGLGSTEAFF. DNA of the CDR3: TGTGCCAGCAGTGACGGGCTGGGAAGCACTGAAGCTTTCTTT.

This rearrangement joins TRBV19 to TRBJ2-3, with D tentatively TRBD1 (5 bases). This CDR3 comprises 13 residues. V lost 5 bases, J lost 3 bases, and 9 bases lay in between. Germline V gene sequence: CDR1 LNHDA, CDR2 SQIVND (reference sequence). The CDR3 DNA follows: TGTGCCAGTAGTGGGCAGGGAACAGATACGCAGTATTTT. Translating it yields CASSGQGTDTQYF.

This rearrangement joins TRBV7-2 to TRBJ1-2; D is unclear. This CDR3 comprises 13 residues. V dropped 0 bases and J dropped 0 bases, with 2 bases sitting between them. CDR1 and CDR2 (germline): SGHTA, FQGNSA. CDR3 sequence: CASSLAANYGYTF. Written as DNA, the CDR3 is TGTGCCAGCAGCTTAGCTGCTAACTATGGCTACACCTTC.

This chain connects TRBV24-1 to TRBJ2-2; D is perhaps TRBD1 or TRBD2 (6 bases each). The germline V gene encodes CDR1 KGHDR and CDR2 SFDVKD. The CDR3 has 15 amino acids. Trimming cost V 9 bases and J 9 bases, with 22 bases left between them. CDR3 DNA: TGTGCCACCGAGGAGGGGACCCTAGGGGGTAGGGAGCTGTTTTTT. This translates into CATEEGTLGGRELFF.

This clone appeared a few times. The chain employs TRBV20-1 and TRBJ1-1, with TRBD1 as a possible D gene (5 bases). The length of the CDR3 is 15 residues. V lost 3 bases, J lost 4 bases, and 18 bases lay in between. The V gene's germline CDR1 is DFQATT and CDR2 SNEGSKA (reference sequence). The CDR3 loop is CSASRGFGKVTEAFF. The CDR3 bases are TGCAGTGCTAGTCGGGGGTTCGGGAAGGTCACTGAAGCTTTCTTT.

The chain combines TRBV5-1 with TRBJ2-7, with D uncertain. The V and J ends lost 0 bases and 4 bases respectively, with 5 bases between them. Germline V gene lookup returns CDR1 SGHRS and CDR2 YFSETQ. The CDR3 is made up of 12 amino acids. CDR3 loop: CASSLGAYEQYF. The CDR3 bases are TGCGCCAGCAGCTTGGGGGCATACGAGCAGTACTTC.

The chain carries TRBV6-5 and TRBJ2-6; possibly TRBD2 for D (6 bases). Trimming shortened V by 5 bases and J by 7 bases, and 15 bases separated the two germline ends. Germline V CDR1 and CDR2: MNHEY, SVGAGI. The CDR3 spans 15 residues. CDR3 DNA: TGTGCCAGCAGTACGCGGGACCTCAGAGCCAACGTCCTGACTTTC. As protein: CASSTRDLRANVLTF.